The sample holds one count of the clone carrying this T cell receptor (beta chain). With random hexamers, roughly 0.5 to 1 ug RNA was reverse transcribed. Each CDR3 protein is one row after TCRdb ran MiXCR on the immunoSEQ multiplex PCR reads. Here the sample spans around 150,000 distinct CDR3 sequences, 85% to 95% being singletons. V was trimmed by 0 bases and J by 1 base, leaving 9 bases between them. Germline assignment: CDR1 MNHNS and CDR2 SASEGT. CDR3 length: 15 residues. This entry belongs to a study of CD8 T cells in Susac syndrome. The diagnostic criteria were recently defined, and patients with Susac syndrome met them for definite or probable disease.

Sequenced input: CD8+ T cells from PBMCs. The TCR comes from a human donor with Susac syndrome. This sequence joins TRBV6-1 and TRBJ1-1; D gene uncertain. Here the CDR3 reads CASSEALQANTEAFF. In nucleotides, the CDR3 is TGTGCCAGCAGTGAAGCGCTTCAAGCGAACACTGAAGCTTTCTTT.